The 20 T cell receptor beta chains reported below all come from one sample, sequenced in a study of OX40 agonist ivuxolimab in advanced cancers. Produced via immunoSEQ multiplex PCR; TCRdb's table is partial and in-frame only. Of around 71,000 clones listed, roughly 86% are singletons. This sample comprised CD4+ or CD8+ T cells sorted from blood, obtained in a trial of the OX40 agonist ivuxolimab. These receptors were obtained from an adult with an advanced solid tumor such as melanoma, head and neck, liver or kidney cancer.

This clone was observed a handful of times. J is TRBJ1-5 and V is TRBV19, with 7 bases matching TRBD1. The length of the CDR3 is 13 residues. CDR1 is LNHDA and CDR2 is SQIVND in the germline V gene (reference sequence). After removal of 3 bases from V and 5 bases from J, the junction contained 1 base not matched to a gene. CDR3 sequence (DNA): TGTGCCAGTAGTATGCAGGGGGATCAGCCCCAGCATTTT. It codes for CASSMQGDQPQHF.

This chain uses TRBV7-3 with TRBJ2-1; 11 bases fit TRBD2. The V gene's germline CDR1 is SGHTA and CDR2 FQGTGA. V shed 5 bases, J shed 4 bases, and the junction held 4 bases outside the gene matches. CDR3 length equals 15 residues. CDR3 in amino acids: CASSKGLAVYNEQFF. The CDR3 DNA follows: TGTGCCAGCAGCAAGGGACTAGCGGTATACAATGAGCAGTTCTTC.

The chain employs TRBV27 and TRBJ2-7; 9 nucleotides align to TRBD2. Looked up from germline, CDR1 is MNHEY and CDR2 is SMNVEV (reference sequence). J lost 2 bases, V lost 5 bases, and 7 bases had no gene match. The CDR3 runs 15 residues. The chain's CDR3 is CASSAPGLATYEQYF. The CDR3 DNA reads TGTGCCAGCAGTGCCCCGGGACTAGCTACCTACGAGCAGTACTTC.

This clone has a handful of counts. The chain joins TRBV7-7 to TRBJ2-7, with no clear D. The germline V gene encodes CDR1 SSHAT and CDR2 FNYEAQ (reference sequence). CDR3 size: 14 residues. Trimming pared 1 base from V and 0 bases from J, leaving 7 bases between. CDR3: CASSLGVSSYEQYF. Written as DNA, the CDR3 is TGTGCCAGCAGCTTAGGGGTCTCCTCCTACGAGCAGTACTTC.

The chain couples TRBV7-9 to TRBJ2-5; maybe TRBD1 (7 bases). V dropped 5 bases and J dropped 4 bases, with 11 bases sitting between them. Looked up from germline, CDR1 is SEHNR and CDR2 is FQNEAQ (reference sequence). The CDR3 contains 13 residues. The CDR3 DNA sequence: TGTGCCAGCAGCGGAGGGGGCTCAGAGACCCAGTACTTC. It specifies CASSGGGSETQYF. The whole variable domain, remainder taken from reference TRBV7-9 and TRBJ2-5, is DTGVSQNPRHKITKRGQNVTFRCDPISEHNRLYWYRQTLGQGPEFLTYFQNEAQLEKSRLLSDRFSAERPKGSFSTLEIQRTEQGDSAMYLCASSGGGSETQYFGPGTRLLVL.

The gene calls are TRBV27 and TRBJ1-2, with no clear D. The CDR3 loop spans 14 amino acids. Germline values: CDR1 MNHEY, CDR2 SMNVEV (reference sequence). The V and J ends lost 4 bases and 2 bases respectively, with 11 bases between them. The CDR3 nucleotides read TGTGCCAGCAGTTCAAATCGACTAAACTATGGCTACACCTTC. Translated, it gives CASSSNRLNYGYTF.

This sequence joins TRBV9 and TRBJ2-3; TRBD1 or TRBD2 may be the D gene (5 bases each). Trimming pared 3 bases from V and 5 bases from J, leaving 10 bases between. CDR1 SGDLS and CDR2 YYNGEE come from the germline V gene. CDR3 size: 13 residues. CDR3 sequence reads: CASSAGTIDTQYF. CDR3 coding DNA: TGTGCCAGCAGCGCGGGGACCATAGATACGCAGTATTTT.

The chain couples TRBV10-3 to TRBJ1-1; weak D call: TRBD1 (5 bases). CDR1 and CDR2 (germline): ENHRY, SYGVKD. The V gene lost 5 bases and the J gene lost 4 bases, with 14 bases spanning the gap. CDR3 length: 14 residues. The CDR3 DNA follows: TGTGCCATCAGTTTTCCCGGGGCTGGCACTGAAGCTTTCTTT. It is translated as CAISFPGAGTEAFF.

This chain uses TRBV11-2 with TRBJ1-1, with 10 nucleotides matching TRBD1. CDR3 size: 14 residues. V lost 5 bases to trimming and J lost 4 bases; unmatched junction nucleotides: 4. Germline V lookup: CDR1 SGHAT, CDR2 FQNNGV. Written as DNA, the CDR3 is TGTGCCAGCAGCCTGGACAGGGGGAGCACTGAAGCTTTCTTT. Protein product: CASSLDRGSTEAFF.

This clone came up once. The chain has TRBV6-6 and TRBJ2-2; TRBD2 matches 8 bases. With 7 bases clipped from V and 7 bases from J, the junction kept 5 bases outside the gene matches. Germline assignment: CDR1 MNHNY and CDR2 SVGAGI (reference sequence). This CDR3 contains 13 residues. CDR3 bases: TGTGCCAGCAAAGCGGGAGTCGGCGGGGAGCTGTTTTTT. Translated: CASKAGVGGELFF.

This chain links TRBV4-2 with TRBJ2-7, with 12 bases aligning to TRBD2. The CDR3 contains 15 residues. Germline V CDR1 and CDR2: LGHNA, YNFKEQ. V was pared by 1 base and J by 5 bases, with 3 bases of the junction left unmatched. CDR3 coding DNA: TGTGCCAGCAGCCAAGGACTAGCGGGAGAGGACGAGCAGTACTTC. Protein product: CASSQGLAGEDEQYF.

The chain couples TRBV5-4 to TRBJ2-7, with TRBD2 matching 13 bases. J lost 3 bases, V lost 4 bases, and 7 bases had no gene match. This CDR3 region has 16 residues. Germline CDR1 reads SGHNT; CDR2 reads YYREEE (reference sequence). CDR3 loop: CASSPYRLAGGYEQYF. In DNA, the CDR3 is TGTGCCAGCAGCCCTTATCGACTAGCGGGAGGCTACGAGCAGTACTTC.

This chain connects TRBV7-8 to TRBJ1-2, with a weak D call TRBD1 (5 bases). The CDR3 loop spans 14 amino acids. V shed 5 bases and J shed 2 bases, with 12 bases lying between them. CDR1 is SGHVS, CDR2 FQNEAQ, per germline. In DNA, the CDR3 is TGTGCCAGCAGCCGGGACCGATCGAACTATGGCTACACCTTC. It yields the protein CASSRDRSNYGYTF.

J is TRBJ2-1 and V is TRBV6-1; 13 bases fit TRBD2. The junction had 5 bases not matched to a gene; V was cut back by 6 bases and J by 6 bases. The CDR3 is 15 amino acids. CDR1 is MNHNS and CDR2 is SASEGT in the germline V gene. CDR3 in amino acids: CASSLGLAGVNEQFF. CDR3 in DNA: TGTGCCAGCAGCCTCGGACTAGCGGGAGTCAATGAGCAGTTCTTC.

This clone was observed a few times. The rearrangement joins TRBV20-1 to TRBJ1-2; 8 bases align to TRBD1. CDR1 and CDR2 (germline): DFQATT, SNEGSKA (reference sequence). The CDR3 has 11 residues. V was pared by 6 bases and J by 8 bases, with 5 bases of the junction left unmatched. Here the CDR3 DNA reads TGCAGTGCAACAGGGGGTAAGGGCTACACCTTC. Translated, it gives CSATGGKGYTF.

The chain has TRBV5-1 and TRBJ1-2; TRBD1 agrees at 7 bases. Germline assignment: CDR1 SGHRS and CDR2 YFSETQ. This CDR3 spans 14 amino acids. V lost 4 bases and J lost 0; bases outside the gene matches: 3. CDR3 sequence: CASSRDRANYGYTF. The CDR3 nucleotides read TGCGCCAGCAGCCGGGACAGAGCTAACTATGGCTACACCTTC.

The V and J genes are TRBV2 and TRBJ2-1; 8 bases are shared with TRBD2. The CDR3 runs to 16 residues. Germline trimming cut 1 base from V and 9 bases from J; bases unmatched to any gene: 11. CDR1 is SNHLY and CDR2 is FYNNEI in the germline V gene. The CDR3 bases are TGTGCCAGCAGTGAAGGGTCGGGGGGGACCTATCGTGAGCAGTTCTTC. This sequence encodes CASSEGSGGTYREQFF.

The rearrangement uses TRBV5-1 and TRBJ2-1; 8 bases agree with TRBD1. Germline CDR1 and CDR2: SGHRS and YFSETQ. V shed 6 bases and J 9 bases; nucleotides not matched to a gene: 5. The CDR3 runs to 12 residues. Written as DNA, the CDR3 is TGCGCCAGCACCCAAACAGGGGGTGAGCAGTTCTTC. Its protein product is CASTQTGGEQFF.

This clone was recorded once. The V call is TRBV19, the J call TRBJ1-5; D is perhaps TRBD1 (5 bases). Per germline, CDR1 LNHDA and CDR2 SQIVND (reference sequence). This CDR3 is 15 amino acids long. Trimming stripped 5 bases from V and 6 bases from J, with 17 bases between. In DNA form, the CDR3 reads TGTGCCAGTAGTCTCTTGGGGGAGGTAGGTCAGCCCCAGCATTTT. Its translation is CASSLLGEVGQPQHF.

V is TRBV27 and J is TRBJ2-7; 8 bases map to TRBD1. Trimming removed 5 bases from V and 6 bases from J; junction bases left unmatched: 12. The length of the CDR3 is 15 residues. Germline CDR1 is MNHEY and CDR2 is SMNVEV (reference sequence). The CDR3 DNA sequence: TGTGCCAGCAGTCCCCGTTGGGACAGGACGCCCGAGCAGTACTTC. Translation gives CASSPRWDRTPEQYF.